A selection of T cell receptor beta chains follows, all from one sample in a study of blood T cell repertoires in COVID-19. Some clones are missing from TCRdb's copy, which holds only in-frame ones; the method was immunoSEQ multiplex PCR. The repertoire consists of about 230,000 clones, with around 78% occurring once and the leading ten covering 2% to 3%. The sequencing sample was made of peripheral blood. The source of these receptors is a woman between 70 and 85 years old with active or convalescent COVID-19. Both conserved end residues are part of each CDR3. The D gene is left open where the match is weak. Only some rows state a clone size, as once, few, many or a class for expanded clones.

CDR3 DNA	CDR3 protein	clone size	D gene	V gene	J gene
TGTGCCACCACGTTGGAAAGAAAGCGTGGCTACACCTTC	CATTLERKRGYTF	.	.	TRBV28	TRBJ1-2
TGTGCCAGCAGCTTTAAAGGGGTGGACGAGCAGTACTTC	CASSFKGVDEQYF	.	.	TRBV5-4	TRBJ2-7
TGCGCCAGCAGCTTGACAGGGAACTCCTATAATTCACCCCTCCACTTT	CASSLTGNSYNSPLHF	.	.	TRBV5-1	TRBJ1-6
TGTGCCAGCAGTCTAACTACCCTCGGGACAGGGGGTGGCTACGAGCAGTACTTC	CASSLTTLGTGGGYEQYF	.	TRBD1	TRBV3-1/TRBV3-2	TRBJ2-7
TGTGCCAGCACCCTGACAGGGGATGGGCCCCAGCATTTT	CASTLTGDGPQHF	once	TRBD1	TRBV7-9	TRBJ1-5
TGTGCCAGCAGCTTAGCCACTCAGGGCCAGGGGGATAGCAATCAGCCCCAGCATTTT	CASSLATQGQGDSNQPQHF	.	TRBD1	TRBV11-3	TRBJ1-5
TGTGCCTGGAGTCCTCAAGAGTCGGCTTTCTTT	CAWSPQESAFF	once	.	TRBV30	TRBJ1-1
TGTGCCAGCAGCTTAAACAGTTACAGGGAGGAGACCCAGTACTTC	CASSLNSYREETQYF	.	.	TRBV7-9	TRBJ2-5
TGTGCCAGCAGTTTACGTTCCCCCGATACGCAGTATTTT	CASSLRSPDTQYF	.	.	TRBV28	TRBJ2-3
TGTGCCAGCAGCTTCCACAGCCCCTATGGCTACACCTTC	CASSFHSPYGYTF	.	.	TRBV5-4	TRBJ1-2
TGTGCCAGCTCACCACCGAACAGGGAGGGCACCGGGGAGCTGTTTTTT	CASSPPNREGTGELFF	.	.	TRBV18	TRBJ2-2
TGTGCCAGCAGCTACAAATGGTCGCCGGGAGGAGGTGAGACCCAGTACTTC	CASSYKWSPGGGETQYF	.	TRBD2	TRBV7-2	TRBJ2-5
TGTGCCAGCAGCGCAGGGGTGGGGTTGCGTGGCTACACCTTC	CASSAGVGLRGYTF	.	.	TRBV7-9	TRBJ1-2
TGTGCCATCAGTGAGCCTATAACCGGGACTTATGGCGGAGATACGCAGTATTTT	CAISEPITGTYGGDTQYF	.	.	TRBV10-3	TRBJ2-3
TGTGCCAGCATCCAGACTAGCGGGGGCTACGAGCAGTACTTC	CASIQTSGGYEQYF	few	TRBD2	TRBV2	TRBJ2-7
TGTGCCACCAGCAGAGCGGCGGGAAGAGGCAACACCGGGGAGCTGTTTTTT	CATSRAAGRGNTGELFF	.	.	TRBV15	TRBJ2-2
TGTGCCAGCAGCCTTGGACTTCCCGAGTACAATGAGCAGTTCTTC	CASSLGLPEYNEQFF	.	.	TRBV5-4	TRBJ2-1
TGTGCCACCAGCGGCCATGGGGGGGAGACCCAGTACTTC	CATSGHGGETQYF	few	.	TRBV15	TRBJ2-5
TGTGCCAGCAGCAGGCTTCGGGACACTGAAGCTTTCTTT	CASSRLRDTEAFF	.	.	TRBV7-9	TRBJ1-1
TGTGCCAGCAGTGGAGCCTATGGCTACACCTTC	CASSGAYGYTF	.	.	TRBV28	TRBJ1-2
TGTGCCAGCACCCTAGTCCAGGGGGGTGTCGACGAGCAGTACTTC	CASTLVQGGVDEQYF	.	.	TRBV6-6	TRBJ2-7
TGTGCCAGCAGTACCGACAGGGATTCACCCCTCCACTTT	CASSTDRDSPLHF	.	TRBD1	TRBV27	TRBJ1-6
TGTGCCAGCAGTTACGGGCCCGAAGGGGCCTACGAGCAGTACTTC	CASSYGPEGAYEQYF	.	.	TRBV6-5	TRBJ2-7
TGTGCCAGCAGCCCAAGCCCAGGCGTTGGGGGCTACACCTTC	CASSPSPGVGGYTF	.	.	TRBV3-1/TRBV3-2	TRBJ1-2
TGTGCCAGCAGTTCCGACAGGGCGAAGGGAAGAACTGAAGCTTTCTTT	CASSSDRAKGRTEAFF	few	TRBD1	TRBV2	TRBJ1-1
TGCGCCAGCAGCTTGGAGGGGAACGCTTTCTTT	CASSLEGNAFF	.	.	TRBV5-1	TRBJ1-1
TGTGCCAGCAGCCGAGGACAGGGGCTCAAAGCTTTCTTT	CASSRGQGLKAFF	.	TRBD1	TRBV7-9	TRBJ1-1
TGTGCCAGCAGCTTTGGCTCGACTAGCTCTGAGCAGTTCTTC	CASSFGSTSSEQFF	.	TRBD2	TRBV7-3	TRBJ2-1
TGTGCCAGCACCCGGGGGGCAGAGGACACTGAAGCTTTCTTT	CASTRGAEDTEAFF	.	.	TRBV6-6	TRBJ1-1
TGTGCCAGCAGCCGAGAACTAGCGGGAGCGGAAGAGACCCAGTACTTC	CASSRELAGAEETQYF	.	.	TRBV12-1	TRBJ2-5
TGTGCCATAAGGGACAGGGAAGACCAGCCCCAGCATTTT	CAIRDREDQPQHF	.	TRBD1	TRBV10-3	TRBJ1-5
TGTGCCAGCAGCTTATGGAGGTCTAATGAAAAACTGTTTTTT	CASSLWRSNEKLFF	.	.	TRBV7-2	TRBJ1-4
TGTGCCTGGAGGGGAGACAGGGGGTCCTATGGCTACACCTTC	CAWRGDRGSYGYTF	.	TRBD1	TRBV30	TRBJ1-2
TGTGCCAGCACCCTAGACAGGGGCGACACCATATATTTT	CASTLDRGDTIYF	.	TRBD1	TRBV11-2	TRBJ1-3
TGCGCCAGCAGCCAAGCTATTGGGCAGGATCCATCCAGCGGGGCCAACGTCCTGACTTTC	CASSQAIGQDPSSGANVLTF	.	.	TRBV4-3	TRBJ2-6
TGTGCCAGCAGCTTGTACGGGGGTAGCGAGCAGTACTTC	CASSLYGGSEQYF	once	.	TRBV5-6	TRBJ2-7
TGTGCCAGCGGGCAGGGACAAAACACCATATATTTT	CASGQGQNTIYF	.	.	TRBV6-5	TRBJ1-3
TGCGCCAGCAGCTTCCTACCGGGACAGGGTCCATACGAGCAGTACTTC	CASSFLPGQGPYEQYF	.	TRBD1	TRBV5-1	TRBJ2-7
TGTGCCAGCAACTCGCGGGGAAACACCGGGGAGCTGTTTTTT	CASNSRGNTGELFF	many	.	TRBV2	TRBJ2-2
TGCGCCAGCAGCCTGAGGACTAGCGGGACCAGCTCCTACAATGAGCAGTTCTTC	CASSLRTSGTSSYNEQFF	once	TRBD2	TRBV5-1	TRBJ2-1
TGTGCCAGCCGAGTAACAGGGATTTGGGAGACCCAGTACTTC	CASRVTGIWETQYF	.	.	TRBV11-2	TRBJ2-5
TGTGCCAGCAGTTCAGGGACAGGGGGCTCTCGTCACTTC	CASSSGTGGSRHF	.	TRBD1	TRBV27	TRBJ2-7
TGTGCCAGTAGTGGACAGTACACCATATATTTT	CASSGQYTIYF	few	.	TRBV19	TRBJ1-3
TGTGCCTGGACAGGGGCCAAAAACATTCAGTACTTC	CAWTGAKNIQYF	.	.	TRBV30	TRBJ2-4
TGTGCCAGCAGTTACTCAATGGGCTCCACCTACGAGCAGTACTTC	CASSYSMGSTYEQYF	once	.	TRBV6-5	TRBJ2-7
TGTGCCAGCAGTTACGGAGGGGACCTAGGAAACACCATATATTTT	CASSYGGDLGNTIYF	.	.	TRBV6-5	TRBJ1-3
TGTGCCAGCAGTTACGCATTTACACAGGGAAATGAGCAGTTCTTC	CASSYAFTQGNEQFF	.	.	TRBV6-5	TRBJ2-1
TGTGCCACCAGGACAGGGGTTGGGGGCACCGGGGAGCTGTTTTTT	CATRTGVGGTGELFF	.	TRBD1	TRBV19	TRBJ2-2
TGTGCCAGCAGCGGGACTAGCGGGGGAGCGACAGATACGCAGTATTTT	CASSGTSGGATDTQYF	.	TRBD2	TRBV9	TRBJ2-3
TGTGCCAGCAGCCGAGACAGGGGAAAAACTGGAAACACCATATATTTT	CASSRDRGKTGNTIYF	.	TRBD1	TRBV5-4	TRBJ1-3
TGTGCCAGCAGTGAAGCGGGCGGGGGCGGAAACACCATATATTTT	CASSEAGGGGNTIYF	.	.	TRBV6-1	TRBJ1-3
TGTGCCAGCAGCTTCGGGACTAGCGGGGTCCAAGAGACCCAGTACTTC	CASSFGTSGVQETQYF	.	TRBD2	TRBV7-6	TRBJ2-5